These T cell receptor beta chains were read from a single sample in a study of cytomegalovirus exposure and HLA in healthy donors. Assay used: immunoSEQ multiplex PCR; TCRdb lists only in-frame clones, some missing. The sample lists over 150,000 clones, 70% to 85% occurring once. Material: PBMCs. The receptors originated from a young man in good health and CMV-seropositive. CDR3s include the opening cysteine and the closing phenylalanine or tryptophan. A D gene is named only where the DNA matches it firmly. A clone size is listed for some rows: how often the clone was seen (once, few, many), or a class if it is expanded.

>TRBJ1-5|TRBD1|NA|TRBV27
CASSLRQGIGQPQHF
TGTGCCAGCAGTTTGAGACAGGGGATTGGGCAGCCCCAGCATTTT
>TRBJ2-7|NA|NA|TRBV2
CASSDGDSSYEQYF
TGTGCCAGCAGTGACGGGGATAGCTCCTACGAGCAGTACTTC
>TRBJ1-1|TRBD1|NA|TRBV4-2
CASSQDPLDRADTEAFF
TGTGCCAGCAGCCAAGATCCCCTAGACAGGGCGGACACTGAAGCTTTCTTT
>TRBJ2-7|NA|NA|TRBV4-1
CASSPTDSLYEQYF
TGCGCCAGCAGCCCAACTGACAGTCTCTACGAGCAGTACTTC
>TRBJ2-7|NA|once|TRBV2
CASRMGGATYEQYF
TGTGCCAGCAGGATGGGGGGGGCGACCTACGAGCAGTACTTC
>TRBJ2-3|NA|NA|TRBV19
CASSLRGTDTQYF
TGTGCCAGTAGTCTCCGGGGCACAGATACGCAGTATTTT
>TRBJ2-3|TRBD2|NA|TRBV10-3
CAIRGLAGADTQYF
TGTGCCATCAGAGGACTAGCGGGGGCAGATACGCAGTATTTT
>TRBJ1-6|TRBD1|once|TRBV5-6
CASSWDRGNSPLHF
TGTGCCAGCAGCTGGGACAGGGGAAATTCACCCCTCCACTTT
>TRBJ1-1|TRBD1|NA|TRBV7-9
CASSLGTGVEAFF
TGTGCCAGCAGCTTAGGGACAGGGGTCGAAGCTTTCTTT
>TRBJ1-1|NA|NA|TRBV7-3
CASSAGRETEAFF
TGTGCCAGCAGCGCCGGGAGAGAGACTGAAGCTTTCTTT
>TRBJ2-7|NA|NA|TRBV5-1
CASSRGQAYEQYF
TGCGCCAGCAGCAGAGGACAAGCCTACGAGCAGTACTTC
>TRBJ1-4|TRBD1|NA|TRBV7-9
CASSFNRGKEKLFF
TGTGCCAGCAGCTTTAACAGGGGGAAGGAAAAACTGTTTTTT
>TRBJ1-2|NA|once|TRBV5-1
CASSADRSGFYGYTF
TGCGCCAGCAGCGCCGACAGGTCGGGATTCTATGGCTACACCTTC
>TRBJ1-1|NA|NA|TRBV29-1
CSVGEGMNTEAFF
TGCAGCGTTGGGGAGGGGATGAACACTGAAGCTTTCTTT
>TRBJ1-5|NA|NA|TRBV5-1
CASSEQGDNQPQHF
TGCGCCAGCAGCGAACAGGGAGACAATCAGCCCCAGCATTTT
>TRBJ1-4|TRBD1|NA|TRBV5-3
CARREDRGWEKLFF
TGTGCCAGAAGGGAGGACAGGGGATGGGAAAAACTGTTTTTT
>TRBJ2-5|NA|NA|TRBV29-1
CSTQAGSLKETQYF
TGCAGCACCCAGGCCGGGAGCCTGAAAGAGACCCAGTACTTC
>TRBJ2-7|TRBD2|NA|TRBV4-1
CASSQDTLAGGPYEQYF
TGCGCCAGCAGCCAAGATACCCTAGCGGGGGGTCCCTACGAGCAGTACTTC
>TRBJ1-2|NA|NA|TRBV6-4
CASSDGTGGYGYTF
TGTGCCAGCAGTGACGGGACGGGGGGATATGGCTACACCTTC
>TRBJ1-5|NA|NA|TRBV19
CASSNMWESNQPQHF
TGTGCCAGTAGTAACATGTGGGAGAGCAATCAGCCCCAGCATTTT
>TRBJ1-6|TRBD1|NA|TRBV5-1
CASSSRQGSNSPLHF
TGCGCCAGCAGCTCAAGACAGGGGAGTAATTCACCCCTCCACTTT
>TRBJ2-2|TRBD1|NA|TRBV7-9
CASSTDRGEPAGELFF
TGTGCCAGCAGCACGGACAGGGGGGAGCCGGCCGGGGAGCTGTTTTTT
>TRBJ1-5|NA|once|TRBV27
CASSLGGVGQPQHF
TGTGCCAGCAGTTTAGGAGGGGTGGGTCAGCCCCAGCATTTT
>TRBJ2-6|NA|once|TRBV27
CASSWGDSIGANVLTF
TGTGCCAGCAGTTGGGGGGACAGTATTGGGGCCAACGTCCTGACTTTC
>TRBJ1-4|NA|few|TRBV27
CASRPDRPGGEKLFF
TGTGCCAGCAGGCCCGACAGGCCGGGTGGAGAAAAACTGTTTTTT
>TRBJ2-2|NA|NA|TRBV2
CASTWGDSGGELFF
TGTGCCAGCACCTGGGGGGACAGTGGCGGGGAGCTGTTTTTT
>TRBJ1-4|TRBD1|NA|TRBV7-8
CASSWTGMGEKLFF
TGTGCCAGCAGCTGGACAGGGATGGGGGAAAAACTGTTTTTT
>TRBJ1-1|TRBD1|few|TRBV2
CASSGQGIGTEAFF
TGTGCCAGCAGTGGACAGGGGATAGGCACTGAAGCTTTCTTT
>TRBJ2-3|NA|NA|TRBV11-3
CASSLGFGGAGTDTQYF
TGTGCCAGCAGCTTAGGATTTGGGGGCGCGGGTACAGATACGCAGTATTTT
>TRBJ2-7|NA|few|TRBV6-5
CASRPQGLGEQYF
TGTGCCAGCAGACCCCAGGGGCTCGGCGAGCAGTACTTC
>TRBJ1-5|NA|few|TRBV5-4
CASSLWGGSQPQHF
TGTGCCAGCAGCTTGTGGGGAGGGTCCCAGCCCCAGCATTTT
>TRBJ1-2|NA|once|TRBV7-3
CASSPEPGVNYGYTF
TGTGCCAGCAGCCCAGAGCCAGGGGTTAACTATGGCTACACCTTC
>TRBJ2-2|NA|once|TRBV6-4
CASSLLADNTGELFF
TGTGCCAGCAGTCTTTTAGCGGACAACACCGGGGAGCTGTTTTTT
>TRBJ1-2|TRBD1|NA|TRBV28
CASSQGQGRGGYTF
TGTGCCAGCAGTCAAGGACAGGGGAGAGGGGGCTACACCTTC
>TRBJ1-4|NA|NA|TRBV7-9
CASTTDTANEKLFF
TGTGCCAGCACCACGGACACGGCTAATGAAAAACTGTTTTTT
>TRBJ1-2|TRBD1|NA|TRBV9
CASSVQGANYGYTF
TGTGCCAGCAGCGTACAGGGGGCCAACTATGGCTACACCTTC
>TRBJ1-2|TRBD1|NA|TRBV2
CASSEDGTVYGYTF
TGTGCCAGCAGTGAAGACGGGACAGTCTATGGCTACACCTTC
>TRBJ2-7|TRBD2|NA|TRBV6-5
CASSYSSGGSYEQYF
TGTGCCAGCAGTTACTCTAGCGGGGGCTCCTACGAGCAGTACTTC
>TRBJ2-7|TRBD1|NA|TRBV10-3
CAIRDGTATYEQYF
TGTGCCATCAGAGACGGGACAGCCACCTACGAGCAGTACTTC
>TRBJ2-7|NA|NA|TRBV9
CASSAGNQDEQYF
TGTGCCAGCAGCGCCGGGAACCAGGACGAGCAGTACTTC
>TRBJ2-3|TRBD2|few|TRBV7-2
CASSLSGIGTDTQYF
TGTGCCAGCAGCTTAAGCGGGATAGGGACAGATACGCAGTATTTT
>TRBJ2-3|NA|NA|TRBV7-6
CASSGLGGTDTQYF
TGTGCCAGCAGCGGACTCGGCGGCACAGATACGCAGTATTTT
>TRBJ2-1|TRBD2|NA|TRBV5-1
CQMAGLAGIGEQFF
TGCCAAATGGCGGGACTAGCGGGCATCGGTGAGCAGTTCTTC
>TRBJ1-5|NA|NA|TRBV5-1
CASSLTGGGNQPQHF
TGCGCCAGCAGCTTGACCGGGGGGGGCAATCAGCCCCAGCATTTT
>TRBJ2-5|TRBD2|NA|TRBV7-7
CASSLLAGGQETQYF
TGTGCCAGCAGCTTACTAGCGGGGGGGCAGGAGACCCAGTACTTC
>TRBJ1-2|TRBD1|NA|TRBV5-4
CASRSAGTGDYGYTF
TGTGCCAGCAGATCTGCCGGGACAGGGGACTATGGCTACACCTTC
>TRBJ1-2|NA|few|TRBV11-2
CASSYPQFGSSYRGYGYTF
TGTGCCAGCAGCTACCCCCAGTTTGGAAGTAGTTATAGAGGCTATGGCTACACCTTC
>TRBJ2-5|TRBD2|NA|TRBV27
CASSPLLAGAFQETQYF
TGTGCCAGCAGTCCCCTACTAGCGGGGGCCTTCCAAGAGACCCAGTACTTC
>TRBJ2-6|TRBD1|NA|TRBV5-4
CASSLSTGGFSGANVLTF
TGTGCCAGCAGCCTCTCGACAGGGGGTTTCTCTGGGGCCAACGTCCTGACTTTC